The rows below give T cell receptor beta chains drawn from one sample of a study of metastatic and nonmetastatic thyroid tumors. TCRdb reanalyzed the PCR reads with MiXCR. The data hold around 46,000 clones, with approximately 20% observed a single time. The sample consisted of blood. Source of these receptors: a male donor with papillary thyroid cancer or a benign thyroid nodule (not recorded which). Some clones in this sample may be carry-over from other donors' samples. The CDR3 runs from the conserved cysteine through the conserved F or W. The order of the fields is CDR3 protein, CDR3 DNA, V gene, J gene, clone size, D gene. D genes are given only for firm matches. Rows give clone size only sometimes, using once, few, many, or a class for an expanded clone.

CDR3 protein: CASSPGVQGAGDYTF
CDR3 DNA: TGTGCCAGCAGCCCTGGGGTACAGGGGGCTGGCGACTACACCTTC
V gene: TRBV7-9
J gene: TRBJ1-2
clone size: NA
D gene: TRBD1

CDR3 protein: CSASPFRDSRNTEAFF
CDR3 DNA: TGCAGTGCTAGCCCCTTCCGGGACAGCCGGAACACTGAAGCTTTCTTT
V gene: TRBV20-1
J gene: TRBJ1-1
clone size: NA
D gene: TRBD1

CDR3 protein: CASSAPPGNTIYF
CDR3 DNA: TGTGCCAGCAGTGCCCCGCCTGGAAACACCATATATTTT
V gene: TRBV28
J gene: TRBJ1-3
clone size: many
D gene: NA

CDR3 protein: CSAPSRSYNSPLHF
CDR3 DNA: TGCAGTGCTCCGTCCCGCTCCTATAATTCACCCCTCCACTTT
V gene: TRBV20-1
J gene: TRBJ1-6
clone size: once
D gene: NA

CDR3 protein: CASSQGGQGGYGYTF
CDR3 DNA: TGTGCCAGCAGCCAGGGCGGACAGGGCGGCTATGGCTACACCTTC
V gene: TRBV3-1
J gene: TRBJ1-2
clone size: many
D gene: TRBD1

CDR3 protein: CASSLGGRGGQFF
CDR3 DNA: TGTGCCAGCAGCTTGGGGGGGCGAGGAGGGCAGTTCTTC
V gene: TRBV7-9
J gene: TRBJ2-1
clone size: NA
D gene: NA

CDR3 protein: CASSQLSSYEQYF
CDR3 DNA: TGTGCCAGCAGCCAGTTAAGCTCGTACGAGCAGTACTTC
V gene: TRBV3-1
J gene: TRBJ2-7
clone size: many
D gene: NA

CDR3 protein: CASTHQGINEKLFF
CDR3 DNA: TGTGCCAGCACCCATCAGGGAATTAATGAAAAACTGTTTTTT
V gene: TRBV2
J gene: TRBJ1-4
clone size: many
D gene: NA

CDR3 protein: CASSSDRGRGNEQFF
CDR3 DNA: TGTGCCAGCAGTTCCGACAGGGGGCGCGGCAATGAGCAGTTCTTC
V gene: TRBV28
J gene: TRBJ2-1
clone size: many
D gene: TRBD1

CDR3 protein: CASGKAKNTEAFF
CDR3 DNA: TGTGCCAGTGGTAAGGCCAAGAACACTGAAGCTTTCTTT
V gene: TRBV19
J gene: TRBJ1-1
clone size: NA
D gene: NA

CDR3 protein: CASSYRQGLAGNTIYF
CDR3 DNA: TGTGCCAGCAGTTACCGACAGGGTCTGGCTGGAAACACCATATATTTT
V gene: TRBV6-5
J gene: TRBJ1-3
clone size: many
D gene: TRBD1

CDR3 protein: CASSTSDSPWDEQYF
CDR3 DNA: TGTGCCAGCAGCACCTCGGACAGTCCTTGGGACGAGCAGTACTTC
V gene: TRBV7-9
J gene: TRBJ2-7
clone size: many
D gene: NA

CDR3 protein: CSARDQASGGLGYNEQFF
CDR3 DNA: TGCAGTGCTAGAGATCAGGCTAGTGGGGGGTTAGGGTACAATGAGCAGTTCTTC
V gene: TRBV20-1
J gene: TRBJ2-1
clone size: NA
D gene: NA

CDR3 protein: CASSFGLRGTEAFF
CDR3 DNA: TGTGCCAGCAGCTTTGGCCTCCGCGGCACTGAAGCTTTCTTT
V gene: TRBV5-4
J gene: TRBJ1-1
clone size: many
D gene: NA

CDR3 protein: CASSENSNYGYTF
CDR3 DNA: TGTGCCAGCTCAGAAAACTCAAACTATGGCTACACCTTC
V gene: TRBV18
J gene: TRBJ1-2
clone size: many
D gene: NA

CDR3 protein: CASSLKYLDYNEQFF
CDR3 DNA: TGTGCCAGCAGTTTAAAATATTTGGACTACAATGAGCAGTTCTTC
V gene: TRBV27
J gene: TRBJ2-1
clone size: NA
D gene: NA

CDR3 protein: CASRHNRGNTEAFF
CDR3 DNA: TGTGCCAGTAGACACAACAGGGGAAATACTGAAGCTTTCTTT
V gene: TRBV19
J gene: TRBJ1-1
clone size: medium-sized
D gene: TRBD1

CDR3 protein: CASSPDRTAVAFF
CDR3 DNA: TGTGCCAGCAGCCCCGACAGGACGGCTGTAGCTTTCTTT
V gene: TRBV5-4
J gene: TRBJ1-1
clone size: NA
D gene: NA

CDR3 protein: CASSRGQGNNQPQHF
CDR3 DNA: TGTGCCAGCAGCCGTGGACAGGGAAACAATCAGCCCCAGCATTTT
V gene: TRBV5-8
J gene: TRBJ1-5
clone size: many
D gene: TRBD1

CDR3 protein: CAISGTGDREGYTF
CDR3 DNA: TGTGCCATCAGTGGAACCGGGGACAGGGAGGGCTACACCTTC
V gene: TRBV10-3
J gene: TRBJ1-2
clone size: many
D gene: TRBD1

CDR3 protein: CSANPGDTISRVQYF
CDR3 DNA: TGCAGTGCTAACCCCGGGGACACCATATCTCGAGTGCAGTACTTC
V gene: TRBV20-1
J gene: TRBJ2-7
clone size: once
D gene: NA

CDR3 protein: CASSLIGQNTKAFF
CDR3 DNA: TGTGCCAGCAGTTTAATTGGCCAGAACACTAAAGCTTTCTTT
V gene: TRBV12-3/TRBV12-4
J gene: TRBJ1-1
clone size: many
D gene: NA

CDR3 protein: CASRLAGEQYF
CDR3 DNA: TGTGCCAGCCGACTAGCGGGCGAGCAGTACTTC
V gene: TRBV2
J gene: TRBJ2-7
clone size: few
D gene: TRBD2

CDR3 protein: CASSQGRGNQPQHF
CDR3 DNA: TGTGCCAGTAGCCAGGGGAGAGGCAATCAGCCCCAGCATTTT
V gene: TRBV19
J gene: TRBJ1-5
clone size: many
D gene: NA

CDR3 protein: CASSSTSSGPGGEQFF
CDR3 DNA: TGTGCCAGCAGCTCTACATCTAGCGGGCCCGGGGGGGAGCAGTTCTTC
V gene: TRBV9
J gene: TRBJ2-1
clone size: NA
D gene: TRBD2

CDR3 protein: CAISTGTDSNYGYTF
CDR3 DNA: TGTGCCATCTCTACAGGGACCGACTCTAACTATGGCTACACCTTC
V gene: TRBV6-1
J gene: TRBJ1-2
clone size: many
D gene: NA

CDR3 protein: CASSPGGGDEQYF
CDR3 DNA: TGTGCCAGCAGTCCTGGGGGGGGCGACGAGCAGTACTTC
V gene: TRBV2
J gene: TRBJ2-7
clone size: many
D gene: NA

CDR3 protein: CASHRGRGNTEAFF
CDR3 DNA: TGCGCCAGCCACAGGGGGCGAGGGAACACTGAAGCTTTCTTT
V gene: TRBV5-1
J gene: TRBJ1-1
clone size: NA
D gene: TRBD1

CDR3 protein: CSAQTHYNEQFF
CDR3 DNA: TGCAGTGCCCAGACACATTACAATGAGCAGTTCTTC
V gene: TRBV20-1
J gene: TRBJ2-1
clone size: many
D gene: NA

CDR3 protein: CASTFALAGEGEQFF
CDR3 DNA: TGTGCCAGCACGTTCGCACTAGCGGGAGAGGGGGAGCAGTTCTTC
V gene: TRBV2
J gene: TRBJ2-1
clone size: many
D gene: TRBD2

CDR3 protein: CSARRGNTEAFF
CDR3 DNA: TGCAGTGCTAGGAGGGGAAACACTGAAGCTTTCTTT
V gene: TRBV20-1
J gene: TRBJ1-1
clone size: NA
D gene: NA

CDR3 protein: CASSPSGTTEQFF
CDR3 DNA: TGTGCCAGCAGTCCGTCAGGGACTACTGAGCAGTTCTTC
V gene: TRBV12-3/TRBV12-4
J gene: TRBJ2-1
clone size: few
D gene: TRBD2

CDR3 protein: CASSQDLSTDTQYF
CDR3 DNA: TGCGCCAGCAGCCAAGATCTCTCCACAGATACGCAGTATTTT
V gene: TRBV4-1
J gene: TRBJ2-3
clone size: few
D gene: NA

CDR3 protein: CASSLRSPLAGEGSAVF
CDR3 DNA: TGTGCCAGCAGCTTAAGGTCACCCCTAGCGGGAGAAGGGTCTGCTGTCTTC
V gene: TRBV7-2
J gene: TRBJ2-1
clone size: many
D gene: TRBD2

CDR3 protein: CSARDPVAGQETQYF
CDR3 DNA: TGCAGTGCTAGAGATCCGGTGGCGGGGCAAGAGACCCAGTACTTC
V gene: TRBV20-1
J gene: TRBJ2-5
clone size: many
D gene: NA

CDR3 protein: CATSGLPGGAEGYTF
CDR3 DNA: TGTGCCACCAGCGGTCTTCCTGGGGGCGCGGAGGGCTACACCTTC
V gene: TRBV15
J gene: TRBJ1-2
clone size: NA
D gene: NA

CDR3 protein: CASKRGITDTQYF
CDR3 DNA: TGTGCCAGCAAAAGGGGCATCACAGATACGCAGTATTTT
V gene: TRBV27
J gene: TRBJ2-3
clone size: many
D gene: NA

CDR3 protein: CATSGTGEKGLYGQYF
CDR3 DNA: TGTGCCACTTCTGGGACAGGGGAAAAGGGTCTCTACGGGCAGTACTTC
V gene: TRBV13
J gene: TRBJ2-7
clone size: NA
D gene: TRBD1

CDR3 protein: CASSEVRNTGELFF
CDR3 DNA: TGTGCCAGCAGTGAAGTCCGGAACACCGGGGAGCTGTTTTTT
V gene: TRBV2
J gene: TRBJ2-2
clone size: many
D gene: NA

CDR3 protein: CASSLYRQETQYF
CDR3 DNA: TGTGCCAGCAGCTTGTACAGACAAGAGACCCAGTACTTC
V gene: TRBV11-2
J gene: TRBJ2-5
clone size: once
D gene: NA

CDR3 protein: CASSLGRNTEAFF
CDR3 DNA: TGCGCCAGCAGCTTAGGGAGGAACACTGAAGCTTTCTTT
V gene: TRBV5-1
J gene: TRBJ1-1
clone size: many
D gene: NA

CDR3 protein: CASTPRQQETQYF
CDR3 DNA: TGTGCCAGCACCCCGCGACAGCAAGAGACCCAGTACTTC
V gene: TRBV11-3
J gene: TRBJ2-5
clone size: few
D gene: NA

CDR3 protein: CAWTSTFSGLAGGRRELFF
CDR3 DNA: TGTGCCTGGACCAGTACCTTCTCGGGACTAGCGGGAGGGCGTCGGGAGCTGTTTTTT
V gene: TRBV30
J gene: TRBJ2-2
clone size: many
D gene: TRBD2

CDR3 protein: CASTEDRGFRQPQHF
CDR3 DNA: TGTGCCAGCACAGAAGACAGGGGCTTCCGTCAGCCCCAGCATTTT
V gene: TRBV6-1
J gene: TRBJ1-5
clone size: many
D gene: TRBD1

CDR3 protein: CARPGQGSYEQYF
CDR3 DNA: TGTGCCAGGCCGGGACAGGGGTCCTACGAGCAGTACTTC
V gene: TRBV19
J gene: TRBJ2-7
clone size: NA
D gene: TRBD1

CDR3 protein: CASSDAVTYEQYF
CDR3 DNA: TGTGCCAGCAGTGACGCGGTCACCTACGAGCAGTACTTC
V gene: TRBV2
J gene: TRBJ2-7
clone size: many
D gene: NA

CDR3 protein: CASTQREGVLADTQYF
CDR3 DNA: TGTGCCAGCACCCAGCGGGAGGGCGTCTTAGCAGATACGCAGTATTTT
V gene: TRBV2
J gene: TRBJ2-3
clone size: NA
D gene: TRBD2

CDR3 protein: CASSLAGAPSGQYF
CDR3 DNA: TGTGCCAGCAGTTTAGCGGGAGCCCCTTCTGGGCAGTACTTC
V gene: TRBV6-5
J gene: TRBJ2-7
clone size: NA
D gene: TRBD2

CDR3 protein: CAISDRDGLYEQYF
CDR3 DNA: TGTGCCATCAGCGACCGGGACGGCCTCTACGAGCAGTACTTC
V gene: TRBV28
J gene: TRBJ2-7
clone size: NA
D gene: NA

CDR3 protein: CASTGPGTQSSYEQYF
CDR3 DNA: TGTGCCAGCACCGGACCCGGGACTCAGAGCTCCTACGAGCAGTACTTC
V gene: TRBV6-1
J gene: TRBJ2-7
clone size: few
D gene: NA

CDR3 protein: CASSQGGGMDEQFF
CDR3 DNA: TGTGCCAGCAGCCAAGGAGGGGGTATGGATGAGCAGTTCTTC
V gene: TRBV4-2
J gene: TRBJ2-1
clone size: NA
D gene: NA

CDR3 protein: CASSQETEIRVAGELFF
CDR3 DNA: TGTGCCAGCAGCCAAGAGACGGAAATACGGGTAGCCGGGGAGCTGTTTTTT
V gene: TRBV4-2
J gene: TRBJ2-2
clone size: many
D gene: NA